A selection of T cell receptor beta chains follows, all from one sample in a study of graft-versus-host responses after intestinal transplantation. Libraries were prepared by immunoSEQ multiplex PCR; TCRdb keeps only in-frame clonotypes and omits some of them. Of about 43,000 clones listed, about 95% are singletons. The material sequenced was PBMCs, taken approximately 340 days after intestinal transplant. Receptors were obtained from a human patient who received an intestinal transplant, so some T cells may come from the graft donor. Each CDR3 is given without its conserved first and last residue.

V	J	CDR3
TRBV6-6	TRBJ1-1	ASWYRGRVTEAF
TRBV13	TRBJ2-3	ASSLSPGRTDTQY
TRBV10-2	TRBJ1-6	ASSDPQGASPLH
TRBV6-5	TRBJ1-1	ASSSGGSQAF
TRBV27	TRBJ2-2	ASSRGQGGIGELF
TRBV9	TRBJ1-1	ASSVGRGNTEAF
TRBV9	TRBJ2-6	ASYRSGANVLT
TRBV29-1	TRBJ1-2	SVVSGNYGYT
TRBV21-1	TRBJ1-1	ASSNGGTNTEAF
TRBV12-5	TRBJ2-3	ASGPRGTDTQY
TRBV5-1	TRBJ2-2	ASSSGRSNTGELF
TRBV2	TRBJ2-7	ASNTRLAGADEQY
TRBV29-1	TRBJ2-7	SAIGQGSYEQY
TRBV21-1	TRBJ2-5	ASSKSRQRETQY
TRBV11-1	TRBJ2-6	ASSLALTVGANVLT
TRBV19	-	ASSRLGTAYEQY
TRBV5-4	TRBJ1-1	ASSPGTTSEAF
TRBV5-4	TRBJ2-5	ASSLPGQGAASTQETQY